This T cell receptor (beta chain) was profiled in a study of blood T cell repertoires in COVID-19. The overall study: COVID-19 samples from acute and convalescent phases originated in the United States, Italy and Spain.

Seattle's enrolled individuals joined amid active infection and were then monitored longitudinally. Authors' methods: Counts of nucleated cells, estimated from reference gene primer amplification, were obtained. The assay was immunoSEQ multiplex PCR, and TCRdb's table has in-frame clones only and misses some. V and J calls plus clone size are reproduced from that table; the DNA served to infer D and trimming. The profile shows about 150,000 clones, approximately 83% of them singletons. After removal of 5 bases from V and 8 bases from J, the junction contained 12 bases not matched to a gene. CDR1 is SNHLY, CDR2 FYNNEI, per germline. This CDR3 is built from 15 residues.

This sequence joins TRBV2 and TRBJ1-2; the match to TRBD1 covers 9 bases. Sequenced: peripheral blood. The source is a woman in her fifties or sixties with COVID-19, enrolled during active disease. The CDR3 region is CASSYRTGTGSGYTF. The CDR3 DNA reads as TGTGCCAGCAGTTACCGAACAGGGACAGGGAGCGGCTACACCTTC.